Shown below are 9 T cell receptor beta chains from a single sample sequenced in a study of T cells in Graves' hyperthyroidism and ophthalmopathy. Authors of the study amplified TCR beta CDR3 regions from RNA transcripts. A first-round RT-PCR of the TCR CDR3 used the HTBI primer set. One entry per CDR3 protein, called by TCRdb with MiXCR from the multiplex PCR reads. Counted here are about 640,000 distinct CDR3 sequences, under 25% occurring once; the ten biggest clones make up more than 30%. The sequenced sample consisted of blood. The receptors derive from a man aged 30 to 45 with Graves' ophthalmopathy.

The genes are TRBV2 and TRBJ2-7, with D possibly being TRBD1 or TRBD2 (6 bases each). This CDR3 comprises 14 residues. V lost 6 bases, J lost 0 bases, and 12 bases lay in between. Germline CDR1 reads SNHLY; CDR2 reads FYNNEI. CDR3 sequence: CASRGRGVSYEQYF. Written as DNA, the CDR3 is TGTGCCAGCAGAGGTAGGGGGGTCTCCTACGAGCAGTACTTC.

The chain uses TRBV27 and TRBJ2-7; tentatively, D is TRBD2 (6 bases). The germline V and J ends were trimmed by 0 bases and 1 base, with 16 bases remaining between them. The CDR3 covers 17 residues. CDR1 MNHEY and CDR2 SMNVEV come from the germline V gene (reference sequence). This chain's CDR3 is CASSLSPSGSWSYEQYF. DNA of the CDR3: TGTGCCAGCAGTTTATCGCCCAGCGGGTCCTGGTCCTACGAGCAGTACTTC.

J is TRBJ2-7 and V is TRBV6-1; 12 bases fit TRBD2. There are 16 residues in the CDR3. After removal of 8 bases from V and 3 bases from J, the junction contained 11 bases not matched to a gene. CDR1 is MNHNS, CDR2 SASEGT, per germline. CDR3 region: CASRTSGISGLYEQYF. In DNA, the CDR3 is TGTGCCAGCCGGACTAGCGGGATATCCGGCCTCTACGAGCAGTACTTC.

This clonotype was counted a few times. The chain has TRBV7-8 and TRBJ1-5; 10 nucleotides agree with TRBD1. V dropped 5 bases and J dropped 6; count of bases not matched to a gene: 7. CDR3 length equals 15 residues. CDR1 SGHVS and CDR2 FQNEAQ come from the germline V gene. Written as DNA, the CDR3 is TGTGCCAGCAGCGAGAGGGGACAGGGGTCTCAGCCCCAGCATTTT. It encodes CASSERGQGSQPQHF.

This clonotype was detected ten times or more. The J gene is TRBJ2-5, the V gene TRBV27; possibly TRBD1 or TRBD2 for D (5 bases each). Trimming took 2 bases from V and 5 from J, leaving 12 bases between them. CDR1 MNHEY and CDR2 SMNVEV come from the germline V gene (reference sequence). The CDR3 has 14 amino acids. CDR3 protein: CASSLGGYVETQYF. DNA of the CDR3: TGTGCCAGCAGTTTAGGGGGTTATGTTGAGACCCAGTACTTC.

Comment on this clonotype: This may be a read error, as it is one base from a much larger clone. V usage is TRBV2 and J usage is TRBJ2-7; 10 bases match TRBD2. Unmatched junction bases numbered 7, after V lost 3 bases and J lost 2 bases. The CDR3 has 16 amino acids. Germline lookup yields CDR1 SNHLY and CDR2 FYNNEI. The DNA for the CDR3 is TGTGCCAGCAGTGACGGTAGCGGGAGGCCAACCTACGAGCAGTACTTC. This sequence encodes CASSDGSGRPTYEQYF.

The chain has TRBV5-5 and TRBJ2-3; D is unclear. With 0 bases removed from V and 2 bases from J, the gap between germline ends came to 10 bases. Per the germline V gene, CDR1 is SGHKS and CDR2 is YYEKEE (reference sequence). This CDR3 spans 15 amino acids. CDR3 region: CASSLDAGTTDTQYF. The CDR3 region has the DNA TGTGCCAGCAGCTTGGACGCTGGTACCACAGATACGCAGTATTTT.

The chain carries TRBV7-2 and TRBJ2-3; 9 nucleotides agree with TRBD2. Germline values: CDR1 SGHTA, CDR2 FQGNSA. Trimming took 0 bases from V and 2 from J; bases not matched to a gene: 3. The CDR3 has 16 residues. CDR3 nucleotides: TGTGCCAGCAGCTTAGCGACTAGCGGTAACACAGATACGCAGTATTTT. Residues: CASSLATSGNTDTQYF.

This clonotype was recorded at least ten times. The chain recombines TRBV13 with TRBJ1-1, with D unclear. The CDR3 sequence is 12 residues long. Trimming cost V 5 bases and J 7 bases, with 11 bases left between them. Germline V gives CDR1 PRHDT, CDR2 FYEKMQ (reference sequence). CDR3 amino acids: CASSASHGEAFF. In DNA form, the CDR3 reads TGTGCCAGCAGCGCCTCGCACGGTGAAGCTTTCTTT.